A single sample gave rise to the 25 T cell receptor beta chains below, sequenced in a study of blood T cell repertoires in COVID-19. Some clones are missing from TCRdb's copy, which holds only in-frame ones; the method was immunoSEQ multiplex PCR. The table has about 370,000 clones, around 87% seen once. The sequenced sample was peripheral blood. These receptors were taken from a woman in her twenties or thirties with COVID-19, enrolled during active disease.

The chain has TRBV28 and TRBJ1-1, with a tentative D call TRBD1 (5 bases). In germline, CDR1 is MDHEN, CDR2 SYDVKM. This CDR3 has 15 residues. V lost 6 bases to trimming and J lost 0 bases, with 14 bases between them. CDR3 region: CASSLGGEMNTEAFF. CDR3 nucleotides: TGTGCCAGCAGCTTGGGGGGGGAGATGAACACTGAAGCTTTCTTT. Drawing the rest from reference TRBV28 and TRBJ1-1, the complete variable domain is DVKVTQSSRYLVKRTGEKVFLECVQDMDHENMFWYRQDPGLGLRLIYFSYDVKMKEKGDIPEGYSVSREKKERFSLILESASTNQTSMYLCASSLGGEMNTEAFFGQGTRLTVV.

The chain combines TRBV9 with TRBJ1-5, with D possibly being TRBD1 (6 bases). CDR3 size: 14 residues. The V gene lost 7 bases and the J gene lost 6 bases, with 17 bases spanning the gap. Germline CDR1 SGDLS, CDR2 YYNGEE. The chain's CDR3 is CASSRGGVGQPQHF. As DNA, the CDR3 is TGTGCCAGCTCCCGAGGGGGAGTTGGTCAGCCCCAGCATTTT. The full variable domain, completed using reference TRBV9 and TRBJ1-5, is DSGVTQTPKHLITATGQRVTLRCSPRSGDLSVYWYQQSLDQGLQFLIQYYNGEERAKGNILERFSAQQFPDLHSELNLSSLELGDSALYFCASSRGGVGQPQHFGDGTRLSIL.

J is TRBJ1-1 and V is TRBV5-1; a weak D match, TRBD1 (5 bases). The germline V gene encodes CDR1 SGHRS and CDR2 YFSETQ. The CDR3 is made up of 14 amino acids. Trimming removed 4 bases from V and 1 base from J, with 11 bases in between. The CDR3 DNA reads TGCGCCAGCAGCACCCTGCAGGGGAACACTGAAGCTTTCTTT. Translation gives CASSTLQGNTEAFF.

The J gene is TRBJ2-7, the V gene TRBV5-1, with TRBD2 identical over 9 bases. The CDR3 consists of 15 residues. Germline V gives CDR1 SGHRS, CDR2 YFSETQ. With 4 bases clipped from V and 6 bases from J, the junction kept 11 bases outside the gene matches. CDR3 amino acids: CASSAGSGLASEQYF. Written as DNA, the CDR3 is TGCGCCAGCAGCGCTGGTTCTGGACTAGCGAGCGAGCAGTACTTC.

This clone was detected only a few times. V gene TRBV11-2 combines with J gene TRBJ2-7; TRBD2 agrees at 9 bases. The ends lost 5 bases at V and 3 bases at J; junction bases unmatched: 11. This CDR3 contains 16 residues. Germline CDR1 SGHAT, CDR2 FQNNGV. CDR3 nucleotide sequence: TGTGCCAGCAGCGGACGGTGGGCTAGCGGGATCTACGAGCAGTACTTC. As protein: CASSGRWASGIYEQYF.

The chain has TRBV11-1 and TRBJ2-5; 10 bases are a match to TRBD1. Germline loops: CDR1 SGHAT, CDR2 FQDESV (reference sequence). There are 16 residues in the CDR3. The ends lost 3 bases at V and 2 bases at J; junction bases unmatched: 6. The CDR3 loop is CASSLRQGAIQETQYF. DNA for the CDR3: TGTGCCAGCAGCTTGCGACAGGGGGCGATTCAAGAGACCCAGTACTTC.

A few counts support this clone. The chain recombines TRBV30 with TRBJ2-1; 10 bases map to TRBD2. The germline CDR1 and CDR2 sequences are GTSNPN and SVGIG (reference sequence). V lost 0 bases to trimming and J lost 5 bases; unmatched junction nucleotides: 4. The CDR3 is made up of 15 amino acids. CDR3 nucleotides: TGTGCCTGGAGTGTAGGCACTAGCGGGAACAATGAGCAGTTCTTC. Its protein is CAWSVGTSGNNEQFF. Full variable domain (remainder filled in from reference TRBV30 and TRBJ2-1): SQTIHQWPATLVQPVGSPLSLECTVEGTSNPNLYWYRQAAGRGLQLLFYSVGIGQISSEVPQNLSASRPQDRQFILSSKKLLLSDSGFYLCAWSVGTSGNNEQFFGPGTRLTVL.

The V gene is TRBV9, the J gene TRBJ2-1; a possible D gene is TRBD2 (5 bases). V dropped 0 bases and J dropped 5 bases, with 15 bases sitting between them. The CDR3 covers 16 residues. The germline CDR1 and CDR2 sequences are SGDLS and YYNGEE. The CDR3 region has the DNA TGTGCCAGCAGCGTAGGCGTGGGAGTGGCTGACAATGAGCAGTTCTTC. It codes for CASSVGVGVADNEQFF.

The rearrangement links TRBV9 to TRBJ2-7; a possible D gene is TRBD1 (6 bases). The V gene lost 0 bases and the J gene lost 0 bases, with 10 bases spanning the gap. Germline V gene lookup returns CDR1 SGDLS and CDR2 YYNGEE. There are 15 residues in the CDR3. The CDR3 nucleotides are TGTGCCAGCAGCGTAGGGACAGTTCCCTCCTACGAGCAGTACTTC. Translated: CASSVGTVPSYEQYF.

The V and J genes are TRBV6-6 and TRBJ1-2; no clear D. CDR3 size: 13 residues. Germline CDR1 and CDR2: MNHNY and SVGAGI (reference sequence). V lost 2 bases, J lost 6 bases, and 10 bases lay in between. CDR3 DNA: TGTGCCAGCAGTTACCCGGGGATGGATGGCTACACCTTC. The encoded protein is CASSYPGMDGYTF.

This chain's CDR3 is CASSKSKGDVTIYF. The CDR3 DNA sequence: TGTGCCAGCAGCAAATCGAAAGGGGATGTCACCATATATTTT. The chain joins TRBV21-1 to TRBJ1-3; the table assigns TRBD1, which was not confirmed against the DNA. TRBV21-1 corresponds to a pseudogene. CDR3 length equals 14 residues.

The rearrangement links TRBV5-6 to TRBJ2-7; D is unresolved. This CDR3 is 14 amino acids long. Germline lookup yields CDR1 SGHDT and CDR2 YYEEEE. V shed 3 bases and J shed 6 bases, with 16 bases lying between them. This CDR3 reads CASSSRGPPTEQYF. The CDR3 nucleotides read TGTGCCAGCAGCTCCCGCGGCCCTCCCACCGAGCAGTACTTC.

The rearrangement uses TRBV3-1 (or the pseudogene TRBV3-2) and TRBJ1-3; D call uncertain. The CDR3 totals 16 residues. V was trimmed by 4 bases and J by 0 bases, leaving 13 bases between them. Germline CDR1 LGHDT, CDR2 YNNKEL (reference sequence). DNA for the CDR3: TGTGCCAGCAGCCCTCCGACACTGAGCTCTGGAAACACCATATATTTT. This gives the protein CASSPPTLSSGNTIYF.

This clone was detected only a few times. The gene calls are TRBV10-1 and TRBJ2-7; D may be TRBD1 (6 bases). CDR1 and CDR2 from the germline V gene are WNHNN and SYGVQD (reference sequence). V dropped 8 bases and J dropped 5 bases, with 13 bases sitting between them. The CDR3 contains 12 residues. This chain's CDR3 is CASLRDTHEQYF. CDR3 bases: TGCGCCAGCCTCCGGGACACCCACGAGCAGTACTTC.

This chain connects TRBV9 to TRBJ2-7, with a weak D call TRBD1 (6 bases). Germline V CDR1 and CDR2: SGDLS, YYNGEE. The CDR3 is made up of 15 amino acids. Trimming pared 0 bases from V and 4 bases from J, leaving 14 bases between. CDR3 residues: CASSVGPGDRYEQYF. The CDR3 nucleotides read TGTGCCAGCAGCGTAGGTCCAGGGGATAGATACGAGCAGTACTTC.

This chain connects TRBV19 to TRBJ2-1, with a weak D call TRBD2 (6 bases). The CDR3 is 16 residues long. V was trimmed by 1 base and J by 0 bases, leaving 10 bases between them. CDR1 and CDR2 (germline): LNHDA, SQIVND (reference sequence). For the CDR3, the DNA is TGTGCCAGTAGTATAGCGGGAGAAAGCTCCTACAATGAGCAGTTCTTC. Translation gives CASSIAGESSYNEQFF.

The gene calls are TRBV2 and TRBJ2-1; TRBD2 matches at 8 bases. V trimming: 6 bases; J trimming: 4 bases; junction bases outside the gene matches: 8. Per germline, CDR1 SNHLY and CDR2 FYNNEI. The CDR3 is made up of 15 amino acids. In nucleotides, the CDR3 is TGTGCCAGCAGGGCCGGGACTAGGGGATACAATGAGCAGTTCTTC. Translation gives CASRAGTRGYNEQFF. Full variable domain (missing parts from reference TRBV2 and TRBJ2-1): EPEVTQTPSHQVTQMGQEVILRCVPISNHLYFYWYRQILGQKVEFLVSFYNNEISEKSEIFDDQFSVERPDGSNFTLKIRSTKLEDSAMYFCASRAGTRGYNEQFFGPGTRLTVL.

The chain carries TRBV27 and TRBJ2-2, with no clear D. Germline V gives CDR1 MNHEY, CDR2 SMNVEV (reference sequence). V was trimmed by 3 bases and J by 5 bases, leaving 13 bases between them. The CDR3 loop spans 15 amino acids. Here the CDR3 reads CASSFAVPQTGELFF. The CDR3 region has the DNA TGTGCCAGCAGTTTTGCGGTCCCTCAAACCGGGGAGCTGTTTTTT.

The chain links TRBV11-2 to TRBJ2-7, with TRBD1 matching over 7 bases. After removal of 7 bases from V and 2 bases from J, the junction contained 8 bases not matched to a gene. The CDR3 is 14 amino acids. Germline CDR1 is SGHAT and CDR2 is FQNNGV. The CDR3 DNA reads as TGTGCCAGCACCTTCCCGGGACAGACCTACGAGCAGTACTTC. This encodes CASTFPGQTYEQYF.

The chain recombines TRBV4-1 with TRBJ2-5; TRBD1 might be the D (6 bases). CDR3 length: 13 amino acids. The germline V gene has CDR1 MGHRA and CDR2 YSYEKL. V shed 4 bases and J shed 6 bases, with 12 bases lying between them. CDR3 region: CASSPGTRQTQYF. CDR3 DNA: TGCGCCAGCAGCCCCGGGACAAGACAGACCCAGTACTTC.

The chain has TRBV6-5 and TRBJ2-2; no definite D call. V shed 5 bases and J shed 8 bases, with 9 bases lying between them. Germline loops: CDR1 MNHEY, CDR2 SVGAGI. There are 12 residues in the CDR3. CDR3 DNA sequence: TGTGCCAGCAGTCCCGGGTCTGGGGAGCTGTTTTTT. Its translation: CASSPGSGELFF.

The chain is built from TRBV2 and TRBJ2-2, with 11 positions matching TRBD2. The CDR3 sequence is 15 residues long. Germline V lookup: CDR1 SNHLY, CDR2 FYNNEI. V dropped 6 bases and J dropped 6; count of bases not matched to a gene: 6. The CDR3: CASRAIAGGPGELFF. The CDR3 DNA reads TGTGCCAGCAGGGCTATAGCGGGAGGGCCCGGGGAGCTGTTTTTT.

The rearrangement joins TRBV24-1 to TRBJ2-1, with 16 bases aligning to TRBD2. The ends lost 3 bases at V and 7 bases at J; junction bases unmatched: 11. CDR3 size: 19 residues. The V gene's germline CDR1 is KGHDR and CDR2 SFDVKD. This CDR3 is CATSDMGTSGRASKNEQFF. CDR3 DNA: TGTGCCACCAGTGATATGGGGACTAGCGGGAGGGCCTCGAAAAATGAGCAGTTCTTC.

This chain joins TRBV9 and TRBJ2-7; tentative D call: TRBD1 (6 bases). The CDR3 is 14 amino acids. With 0 bases removed from V and 6 bases from J, the gap between germline ends came to 13 bases. CDR1 is SGDLS and CDR2 is YYNGEE in the germline V gene. CDR3 sequence (DNA): TGTGCCAGCAGCGTAGGCCAGGGGTCGGTCGAGCAGTACTTC. It is translated as CASSVGQGSVEQYF.

The chain is built from TRBV3-1 (or the pseudogene TRBV3-2) and TRBJ2-5, with D possibly being TRBD1 (6 bases). V gave up 4 bases and J gave up 4 bases, with 16 bases separating them. Germline V gene data show CDR1 as LGHDT and CDR2 as YNNKEL (reference sequence). CDR3 length: 15 amino acids. Here the CDR3 DNA reads TGTGCCAGCAGCCCTAGGGGGACGAGTCGAGAGACCCAGTACTTC. As protein: CASSPRGTSRETQYF.